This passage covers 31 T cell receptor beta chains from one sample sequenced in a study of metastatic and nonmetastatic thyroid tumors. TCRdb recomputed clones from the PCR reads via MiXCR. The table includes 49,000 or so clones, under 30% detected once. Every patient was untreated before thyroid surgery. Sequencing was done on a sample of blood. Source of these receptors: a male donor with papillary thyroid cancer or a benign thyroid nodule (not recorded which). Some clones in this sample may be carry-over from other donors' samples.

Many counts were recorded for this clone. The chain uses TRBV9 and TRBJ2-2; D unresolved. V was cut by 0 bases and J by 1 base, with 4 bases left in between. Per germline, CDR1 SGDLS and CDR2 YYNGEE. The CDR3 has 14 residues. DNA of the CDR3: TGTGCCAGCAGCGTAGTCCTGAACACCGGGGAGCTGTTTTTT. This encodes CASSVVLNTGELFF.

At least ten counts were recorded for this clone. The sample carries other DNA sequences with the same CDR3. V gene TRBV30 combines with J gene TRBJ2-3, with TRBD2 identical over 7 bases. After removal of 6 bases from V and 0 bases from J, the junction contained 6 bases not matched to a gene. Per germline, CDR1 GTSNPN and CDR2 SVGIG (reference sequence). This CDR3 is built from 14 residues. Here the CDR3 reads CACQAGYSTDTQYF. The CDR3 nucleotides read TGTGCCTGTCAAGCGGGGTACAGCACAGATACGCAGTATTTT.

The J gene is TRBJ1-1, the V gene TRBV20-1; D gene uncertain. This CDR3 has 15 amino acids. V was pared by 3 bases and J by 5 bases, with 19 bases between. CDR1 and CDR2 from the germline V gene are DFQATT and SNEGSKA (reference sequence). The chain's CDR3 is CSASPPSWRETEAFF. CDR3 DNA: TGCAGTGCTAGCCCCCCCAGTTGGCGGGAGACTGAAGCTTTCTTT.

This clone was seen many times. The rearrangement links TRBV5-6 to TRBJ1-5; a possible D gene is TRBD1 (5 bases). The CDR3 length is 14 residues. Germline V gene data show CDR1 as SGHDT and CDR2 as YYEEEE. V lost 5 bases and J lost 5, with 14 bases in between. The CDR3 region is CASSTFDSYQPQHF. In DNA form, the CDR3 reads TGTGCCAGCAGTACTTTTGACAGTTATCAGCCCCAGCATTTT.

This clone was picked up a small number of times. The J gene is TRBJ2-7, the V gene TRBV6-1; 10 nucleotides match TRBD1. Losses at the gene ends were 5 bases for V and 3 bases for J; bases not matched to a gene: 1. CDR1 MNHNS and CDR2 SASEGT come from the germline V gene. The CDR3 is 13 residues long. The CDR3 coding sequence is TGTGCCAGCAGTAGGGACAGGGGCTACGAGCAGTACTTC. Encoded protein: CASSRDRGYEQYF.

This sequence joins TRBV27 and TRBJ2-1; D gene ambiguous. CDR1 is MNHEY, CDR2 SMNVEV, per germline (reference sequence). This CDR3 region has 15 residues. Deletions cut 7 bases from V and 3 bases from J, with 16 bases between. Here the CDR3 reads CASKAAPKNYNEQFF. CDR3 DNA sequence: TGTGCCAGCAAGGCGGCGCCAAAGAACTACAATGAGCAGTTCTTC.

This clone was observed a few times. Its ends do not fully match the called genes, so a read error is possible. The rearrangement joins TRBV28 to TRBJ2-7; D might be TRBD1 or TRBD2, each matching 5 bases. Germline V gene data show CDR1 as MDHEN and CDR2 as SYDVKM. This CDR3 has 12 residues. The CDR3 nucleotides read TGTGCCAGCAGGGGCCGGGGCTACGATCAGTACTTC. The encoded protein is CASRGRGYDQYF.

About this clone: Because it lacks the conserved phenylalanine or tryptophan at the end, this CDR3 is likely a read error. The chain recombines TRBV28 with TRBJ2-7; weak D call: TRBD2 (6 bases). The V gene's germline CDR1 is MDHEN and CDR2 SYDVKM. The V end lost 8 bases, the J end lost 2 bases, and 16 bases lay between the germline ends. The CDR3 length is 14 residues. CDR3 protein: CASSEAGSPYEQYL. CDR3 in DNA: TGTGCCAGCTCCGAGGCGGGGTCCCCCTACGAGCAGTACCTC.

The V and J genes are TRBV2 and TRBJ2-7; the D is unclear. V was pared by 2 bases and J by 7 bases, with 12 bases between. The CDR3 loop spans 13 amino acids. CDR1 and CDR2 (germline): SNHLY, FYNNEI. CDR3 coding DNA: TGTGCCAGCAGTGAAACGGGCGGACGTGAGCAGTACTTC. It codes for CASSETGGREQYF.

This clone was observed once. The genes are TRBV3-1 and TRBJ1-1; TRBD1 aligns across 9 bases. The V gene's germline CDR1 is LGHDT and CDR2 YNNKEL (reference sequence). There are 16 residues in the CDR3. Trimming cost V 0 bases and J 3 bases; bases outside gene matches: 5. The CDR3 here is CASSQDVRTGDTEAFF. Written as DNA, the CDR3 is TGTGCCAGCAGCCAAGACGTCAGGACAGGGGACACTGAAGCTTTCTTT.

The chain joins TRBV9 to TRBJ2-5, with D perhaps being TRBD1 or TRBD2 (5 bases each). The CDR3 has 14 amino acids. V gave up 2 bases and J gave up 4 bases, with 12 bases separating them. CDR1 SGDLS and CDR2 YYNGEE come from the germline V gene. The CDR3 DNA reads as TGTGCCAGCAGCGTGTATGGGGCGGGAGAGACCCAGTACTTC. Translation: CASSVYGAGETQYF.

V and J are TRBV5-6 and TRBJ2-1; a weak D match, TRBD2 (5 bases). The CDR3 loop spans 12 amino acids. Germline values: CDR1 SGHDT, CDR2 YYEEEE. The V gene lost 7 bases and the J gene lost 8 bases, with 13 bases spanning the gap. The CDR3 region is CASGPIGDEQFF. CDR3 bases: TGTGCCAGCGGTCCCATCGGGGATGAGCAGTTCTTC.

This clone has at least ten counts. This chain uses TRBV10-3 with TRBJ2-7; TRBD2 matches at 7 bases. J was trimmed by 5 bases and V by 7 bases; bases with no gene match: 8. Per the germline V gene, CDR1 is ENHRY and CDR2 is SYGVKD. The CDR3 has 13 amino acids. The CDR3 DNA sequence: TGTGCCATCATGGGGGGGGGGGTCGACGAGCAGTACTTC. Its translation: CAIMGGGVDEQYF.

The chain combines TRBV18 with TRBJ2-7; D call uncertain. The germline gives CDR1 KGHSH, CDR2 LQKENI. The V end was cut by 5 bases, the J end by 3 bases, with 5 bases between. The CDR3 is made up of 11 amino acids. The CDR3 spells CASSAGYEQYF. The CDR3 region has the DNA TGTGCCAGCTCAGCCGGCTACGAGCAGTACTTC.

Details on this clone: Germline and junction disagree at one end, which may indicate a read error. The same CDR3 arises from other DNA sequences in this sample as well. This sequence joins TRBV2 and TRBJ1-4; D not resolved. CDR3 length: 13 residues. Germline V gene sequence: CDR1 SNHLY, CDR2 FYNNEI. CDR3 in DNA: TGTGCCAGCAGTGAACGGGGTAATGAAAAACTTTTCTTT. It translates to CASSERGNEKLFF.

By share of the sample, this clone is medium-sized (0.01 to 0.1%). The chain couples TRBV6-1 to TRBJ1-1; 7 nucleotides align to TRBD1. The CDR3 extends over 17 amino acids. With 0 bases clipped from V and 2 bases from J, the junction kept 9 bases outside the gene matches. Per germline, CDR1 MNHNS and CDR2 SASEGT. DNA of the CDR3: TGTGCCAGCAGTGAAGCGGTAGGGGGCGCTTCAAACACTGAAGCTTTCTTT. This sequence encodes CASSEAVGGASNTEAFF.

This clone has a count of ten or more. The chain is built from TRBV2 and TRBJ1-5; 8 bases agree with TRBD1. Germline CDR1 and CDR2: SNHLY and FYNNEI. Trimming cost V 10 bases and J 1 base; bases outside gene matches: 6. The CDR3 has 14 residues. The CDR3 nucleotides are TGTGCCACCCAGGACAGGGCGAGCAATCAGCCCCAGCATTTT. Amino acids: CATQDRASNQPQHF. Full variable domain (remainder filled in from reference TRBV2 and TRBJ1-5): EPEVTQTPSHQVTQMGQEVILRCVPISNHLYFYWYRQILGQKVEFLVSFYNNEISEKSEIFDDQFSVERPDGSNFTLKIRSTKLEDSAMYFCATQDRASNQPQHFGDGTRLSIL.

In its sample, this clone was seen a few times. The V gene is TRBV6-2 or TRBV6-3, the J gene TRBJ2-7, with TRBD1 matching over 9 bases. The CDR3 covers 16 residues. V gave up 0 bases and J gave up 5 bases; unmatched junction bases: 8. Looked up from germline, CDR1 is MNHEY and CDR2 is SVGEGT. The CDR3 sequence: CASSYSVPGQGDEQYF. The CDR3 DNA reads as TGTGCCAGCAGTTACTCAGTCCCGGGACAGGGCGACGAGCAGTACTTC.

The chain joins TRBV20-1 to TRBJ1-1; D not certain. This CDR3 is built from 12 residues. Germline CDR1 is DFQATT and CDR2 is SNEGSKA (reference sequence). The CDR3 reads CSSVYLNTEAFF. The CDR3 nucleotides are TGCAGCTCCGTATATTTGAACACTGAAGCTTTCTTT.

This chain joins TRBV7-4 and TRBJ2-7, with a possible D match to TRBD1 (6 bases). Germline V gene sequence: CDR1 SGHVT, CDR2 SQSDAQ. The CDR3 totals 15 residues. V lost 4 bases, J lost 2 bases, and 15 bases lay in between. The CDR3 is CASSSQRGQPYEQYF. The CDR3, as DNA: TGTGCCAGCAGCTCTCAAAGAGGACAGCCCTACGAGCAGTACTTC.

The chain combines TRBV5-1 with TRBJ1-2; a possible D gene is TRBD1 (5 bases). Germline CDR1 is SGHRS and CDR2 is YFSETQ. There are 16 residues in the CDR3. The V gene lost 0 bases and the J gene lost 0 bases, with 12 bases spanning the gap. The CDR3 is CASSLGSGGANYGYTF. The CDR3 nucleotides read TGCGCCAGCAGCTTGGGTTCCGGGGGGGCTAACTATGGCTACACCTTC.

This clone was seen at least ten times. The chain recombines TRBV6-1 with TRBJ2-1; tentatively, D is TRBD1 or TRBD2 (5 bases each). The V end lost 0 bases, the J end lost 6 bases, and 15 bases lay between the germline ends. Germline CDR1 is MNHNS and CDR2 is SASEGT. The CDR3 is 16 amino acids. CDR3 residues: CASSEAVGASRNEQFF. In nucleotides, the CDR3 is TGTGCCAGCAGTGAAGCGGTCGGGGCTAGTCGCAATGAGCAGTTCTTC.

The chain's CDR3 is CASSYSGQVVPYEQYF. The CDR3 DNA reads TGTGCCAGCAGTTACTCGGGACAGGTCGTACCCTACGAGCAGTACTTC. The rearrangement uses TRBV6-5 and TRBJ2-7; the match to TRBD1 covers 8 bases. With V trimmed by 0 bases and J by 2 bases, 6 bases remained unmatched. Germline V gene data show CDR1 as MNHEY and CDR2 as SVGAGI. CDR3 length: 16 amino acids.

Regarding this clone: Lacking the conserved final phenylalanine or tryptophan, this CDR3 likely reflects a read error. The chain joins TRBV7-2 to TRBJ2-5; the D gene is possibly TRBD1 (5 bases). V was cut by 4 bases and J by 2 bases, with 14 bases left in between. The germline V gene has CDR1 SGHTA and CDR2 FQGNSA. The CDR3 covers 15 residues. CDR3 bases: TGTGCCAGCAGCTGGTCAGGCAGGGCTCAAGAGACCCAGTACTCC. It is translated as CASSWSGRAQETQYS.

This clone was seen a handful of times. CDR3 sequence: CASKTPRRSISSGEQFF. In DNA, the CDR3 is TGTGCCAGCAAGACGCCCCGGCGGAGCATTAGTAGCGGCGAGCAGTTCTTC. The chain carries TRBV6-5 and TRBJ2-1; D is perhaps TRBD2 (6 bases). Trimming removed 7 bases from V and 10 bases from J, with 29 bases in between. The CDR3 is 17 amino acids. Germline assignment: CDR1 MNHEY and CDR2 SVGAGI.

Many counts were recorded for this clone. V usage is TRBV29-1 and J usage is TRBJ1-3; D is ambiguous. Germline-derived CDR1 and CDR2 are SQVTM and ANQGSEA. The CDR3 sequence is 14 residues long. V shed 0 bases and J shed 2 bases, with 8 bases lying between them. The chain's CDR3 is CSVEDGQAGNTIYF. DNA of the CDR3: TGCAGCGTTGAAGATGGGCAAGCTGGAAACACCATATATTTT.

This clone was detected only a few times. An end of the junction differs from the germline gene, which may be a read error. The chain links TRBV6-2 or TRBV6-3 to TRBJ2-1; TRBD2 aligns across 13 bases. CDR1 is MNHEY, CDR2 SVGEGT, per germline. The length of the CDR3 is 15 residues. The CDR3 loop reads CASNPRLAGGPQQLF. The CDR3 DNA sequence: TGTGCCAGCAATCCCCGACTAGCGGGAGGCCCCCAGCAGCTCTTC.

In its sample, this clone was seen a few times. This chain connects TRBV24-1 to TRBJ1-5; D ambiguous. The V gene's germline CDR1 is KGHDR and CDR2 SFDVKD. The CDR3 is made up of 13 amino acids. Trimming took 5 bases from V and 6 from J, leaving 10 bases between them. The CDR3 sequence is CATSGVMRQPQHF. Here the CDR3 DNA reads TGTGCCACCAGTGGAGTGATGCGTCAGCCCCAGCATTTT.

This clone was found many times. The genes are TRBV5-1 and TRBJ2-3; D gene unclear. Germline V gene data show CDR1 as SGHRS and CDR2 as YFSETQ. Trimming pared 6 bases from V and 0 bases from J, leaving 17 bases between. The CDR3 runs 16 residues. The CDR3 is CASTRTTSSSTDTQYF. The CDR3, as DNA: TGCGCCAGCACCAGGACCACTTCCTCTAGCACAGATACGCAGTATTTT.

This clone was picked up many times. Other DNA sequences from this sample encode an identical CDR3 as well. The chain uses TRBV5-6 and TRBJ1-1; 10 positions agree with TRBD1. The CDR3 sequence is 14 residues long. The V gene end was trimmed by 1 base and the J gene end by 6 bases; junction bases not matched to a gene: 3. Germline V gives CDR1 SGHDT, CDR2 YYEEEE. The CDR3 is CASSLQGTGAEAFF. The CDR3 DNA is TGTGCCAGCAGCTTGCAAGGGACAGGGGCTGAAGCTTTCTTT.

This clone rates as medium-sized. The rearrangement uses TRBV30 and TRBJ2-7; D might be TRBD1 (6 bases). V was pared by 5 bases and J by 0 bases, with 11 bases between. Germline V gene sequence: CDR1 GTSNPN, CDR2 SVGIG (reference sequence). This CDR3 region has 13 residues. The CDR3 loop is CAWPGDNSYEQYF. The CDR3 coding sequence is TGTGCCTGGCCAGGGGACAACTCCTACGAGCAGTACTTC. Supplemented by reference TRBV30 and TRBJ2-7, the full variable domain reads SQTIHQWPATLVQPVGSPLSLECTVEGTSNPNLYWYRQAAGRGLQLLFYSVGIGQISSEVPQNLSASRPQDRQFILSSKKLLLSDSGFYLCAWPGDNSYEQYFGPGTRLTVT.